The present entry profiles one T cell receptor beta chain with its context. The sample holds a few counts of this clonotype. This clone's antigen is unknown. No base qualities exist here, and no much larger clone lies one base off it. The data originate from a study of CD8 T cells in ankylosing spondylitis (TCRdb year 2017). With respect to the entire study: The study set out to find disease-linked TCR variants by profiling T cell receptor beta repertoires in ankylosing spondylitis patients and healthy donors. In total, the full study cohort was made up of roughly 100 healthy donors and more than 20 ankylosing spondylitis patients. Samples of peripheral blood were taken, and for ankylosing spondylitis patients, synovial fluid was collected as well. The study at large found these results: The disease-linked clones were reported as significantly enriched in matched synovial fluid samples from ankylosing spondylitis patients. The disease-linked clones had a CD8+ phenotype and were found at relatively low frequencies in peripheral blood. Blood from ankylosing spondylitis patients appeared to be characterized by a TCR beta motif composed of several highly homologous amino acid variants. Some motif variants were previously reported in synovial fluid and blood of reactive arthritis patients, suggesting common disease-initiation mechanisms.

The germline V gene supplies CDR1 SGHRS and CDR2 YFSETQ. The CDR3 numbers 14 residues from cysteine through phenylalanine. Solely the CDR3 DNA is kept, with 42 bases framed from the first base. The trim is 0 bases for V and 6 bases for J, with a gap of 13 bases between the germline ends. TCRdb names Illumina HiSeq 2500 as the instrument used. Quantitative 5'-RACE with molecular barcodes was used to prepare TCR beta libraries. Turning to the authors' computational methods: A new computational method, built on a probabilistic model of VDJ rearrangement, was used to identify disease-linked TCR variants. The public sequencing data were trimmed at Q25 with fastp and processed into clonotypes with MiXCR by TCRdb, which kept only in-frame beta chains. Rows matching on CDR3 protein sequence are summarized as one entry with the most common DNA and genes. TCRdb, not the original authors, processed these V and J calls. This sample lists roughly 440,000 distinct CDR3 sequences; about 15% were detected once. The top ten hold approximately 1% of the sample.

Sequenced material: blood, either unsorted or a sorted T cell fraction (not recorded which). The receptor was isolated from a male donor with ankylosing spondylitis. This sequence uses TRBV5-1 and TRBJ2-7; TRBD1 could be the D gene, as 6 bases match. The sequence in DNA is TGCGCCAGCAGCTTGGGGACAGAACCCCTCGAGCAGTACTTC. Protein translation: CASSLGTEPLEQYF.